The 32 T cell receptor beta chains in this list originate from one sample, sequenced in a study of a mutant IDH1 vaccine in newly diagnosed glioma. Using immunoSEQ multiplex PCR, the repertoire was profiled, and TCRdb retains in-frame clones only, with some absent. The data hold about 56,000 clones, with around 83% observed a single time. These receptors lack a known antigen. Time point in this sample: week 47, end of study. It was 300 ug of mutant IDH1 20-mer peptide that made up each vaccine dose, given with topical imiquimod. The sample was PBMCs, taken from a glioma patient whose treatment included an IDH1 peptide vaccine. The receptors come from a woman aged 45-60 years with glioma.

In its sample, this clone was seen once. The genes are TRBV7-2 and TRBJ2-6; no definite D call. The V gene's germline CDR1 is SGHTA and CDR2 FQGNSA. V lost 0 bases and J 3 bases, leaving 3 bases between the germline ends. The CDR3 runs 14 residues. The DNA of the CDR3 is TGTGCCAGCAGCTTAGCCAATGGGGCCAACGTCCTGACTTTC. Protein sequence: CASSLANGANVLTF. The full variable domain, with the rest looked up from reference TRBV7-2 and TRBJ2-6, is GAGVSQSPSNKVTEKGKDVELRCDPISGHTALYWYRQSLGQGLEFLIYFQGNSAPDKSGLPSDRFSAERTGGSVSTLTIQRTQQEDSAVYLCASSLANGANVLTFGAGSRLTVL.

The chain recombines TRBV25-1 with TRBJ2-3, with D unresolved. Per the germline V gene, CDR1 is MGHDK and CDR2 is SYGVNS. V was clipped by 3 bases and J by 3 bases, with 10 bases between them. CDR3 length: 14 residues. The CDR3: CASSEVRLTDTQYF. Written as DNA, the CDR3 is TGTGCCAGCAGTGAGGTACGGCTTACAGATACGCAGTATTTT.

V is TRBV27 and J is TRBJ2-6; no clear D gene. The germline V gene encodes CDR1 MNHEY and CDR2 SMNVEV (reference sequence). The ends were cut back, 0 bases at V and 2 bases at J, with 2 bases in the middle. The CDR3 totals 14 residues. The CDR3 DNA reads as TGTGCCAGCAGTTTATCTGCTGGGGCCAACGTCCTGACTTTC. Its protein is CASSLSAGANVLTF.

The rearrangement joins TRBV5-4 to TRBJ2-7; D is unresolved. This CDR3 comprises 12 residues. CDR1 is SGHNT and CDR2 is YYREEE in the germline V gene (reference sequence). V lost 2 bases and J 4 bases, leaving 7 bases between the germline ends. CDR3 bases: TGTGCCAGCAGCTTAGACGTGTACGAGCAGTACTTC. This gives the protein CASSLDVYEQYF.

J is TRBJ2-7 and V is TRBV4-2; D possibly corresponds to TRBD1 (6 bases). The V and J ends lost 4 bases and 3 bases respectively, with 16 bases between them. The CDR3 extends over 15 amino acids. Germline V lookup: CDR1 LGHNA, CDR2 YNFKEQ. The CDR3 DNA reads TGTGCCAGCAGCCCCCAGACAGGCCCTTACTACGAGCAGTACTTC. This codes for CASSPQTGPYYEQYF.

This chain uses TRBV4-1 with TRBJ2-3; possible D gene TRBD2, 7 bases. The germline V and J ends were trimmed by 1 base and 2 bases, with 16 bases remaining between them. This CDR3 contains 17 residues. Germline values: CDR1 MGHRA, CDR2 YSYEKL. The CDR3 DNA follows: TGCGCCAGCAGCCAAGGGCTTGGGGGGGGCATCACAGATACGCAGTATTTT. Encoded protein: CASSQGLGGGITDTQYF.

Only a few counts were recorded for this clone. This chain links TRBV4-1 with TRBJ1-6; D gene ambiguous. The CDR3 length is 17 residues. V dropped 6 bases and J dropped 5 bases, with 20 bases sitting between them. CDR1 and CDR2 from the germline V gene are MGHRA and YSYEKL. The chain's CDR3 is CASRTAPREQNNSPLHF. The CDR3 DNA reads TGCGCCAGCAGGACCGCCCCAAGGGAACAGAATAATTCACCCCTCCACTTT.

The chain is built from TRBV29-1 and TRBJ2-7; D uncertain. The CDR3 runs to 12 residues. V lost 1 base to trimming and J lost 1 base, with 5 bases between them. Per germline, CDR1 SQVTM and CDR2 ANQGSEA. The chain's CDR3 is CSVEGISYEQYF. The CDR3 nucleotides read TGCAGCGTTGAAGGTATTTCCTACGAGCAGTACTTC.

In its sample, this clone ranks as medium-sized. The CDR3 nucleotides read TGTGCCAGCAGTGAACCGCCCGGGGGCACAGATACGCAGTATTTT. Protein sequence: CASSEPPGGTDTQYF. The genes are TRBV6-1 and TRBJ2-3, with D perhaps matching TRBD2 (5 bases). The germline V gene encodes CDR1 MNHNS and CDR2 SASEGT. The CDR3 is 15 amino acids. V was clipped by 2 bases and J by 1 base, with 10 bases between them.

This chain joins TRBV5-6 and TRBJ1-1, with 8 nucleotides matching TRBD1. Germline V gene sequence: CDR1 SGHDT, CDR2 YYEEEE. Unmatched junction bases numbered 9, after V lost 4 bases and J lost 4 bases. CDR3 length: 15 amino acids. The chain's CDR3 is CASSVDPGGFTEAFF. The CDR3 DNA reads as TGTGCCAGCAGCGTTGATCCAGGGGGCTTCACTGAAGCTTTCTTT. Full variable domain (remainder filled in from reference TRBV5-6 and TRBJ1-1): DAGVTQSPTHLIKTRGQQVTLRCSPKSGHDTVSWYQQALGQGPQFIFQYYEEEERQRGNFPDRFSGHQFPNYSSELNVNALLLGDSALYLCASSVDPGGFTEAFFGQGTRLTVV.

V and J are TRBV27 and TRBJ2-7; D is unresolved. This CDR3 comprises 13 residues. Per germline, CDR1 MNHEY and CDR2 SMNVEV (reference sequence). V lost 2 bases and J lost 6, with 11 bases in between. CDR3 nucleotide sequence: TGTGCCAGCAGTTTAGAGCGCGGCGCCGAGCAGTACTTC. Its protein product is CASSLERGAEQYF.

This clone was counted a single time. The chain links TRBV7-8 to TRBJ1-2, with 7 bases that match TRBD1. J was trimmed by 8 bases and V by 1 base; bases with no gene match: 16. The CDR3 loop spans 17 amino acids. The germline gives CDR1 SGHVS, CDR2 FQNEAQ. The DNA of the CDR3 is TGTGCCAGCAGCTTAGGCCCCCTAACATCAGGGGGATGGGGCTACACCTTC. This codes for CASSLGPLTSGGWGYTF.

The J gene is TRBJ2-7, the V gene TRBV5-1; D may be TRBD2 (5 bases). Germline-derived CDR1 and CDR2 are SGHRS and YFSETQ. The length of the CDR3 is 14 residues. Trimming pared 0 bases from V and 6 bases from J, leaving 13 bases between. CDR3 loop: CASSLVGDVTEQYF. CDR3 nucleotide sequence: TGCGCCAGCAGCTTGGTGGGAGATGTGACCGAGCAGTACTTC.

The chain combines TRBV5-1 with TRBJ1-4; D is uncertain. Trimming stripped 1 base from V and 8 bases from J, with 12 bases between. This CDR3 comprises 14 residues. Germline V gene lookup returns CDR1 SGHRS and CDR2 YFSETQ. The CDR3 DNA reads TGCGCCAGCAGCTTGAGAGGGTATGGCGAAAAACTGTTTTTT. This gives the protein CASSLRGYGEKLFF.

The chain combines TRBV5-1 with TRBJ1-2, with D perhaps matching TRBD1 (5 bases). Per the germline V gene, CDR1 is SGHRS and CDR2 is YFSETQ. The CDR3 runs to 14 residues. Trimming cost V 4 bases and J 5 bases, with 15 bases left between them. Written as DNA, the CDR3 is TGCGCCAGCAGCGTACTCGGGACGGATTATGGCTACACCTTC. As protein: CASSVLGTDYGYTF.

The chain uses TRBV19 and TRBJ2-2; D is uncertain. CDR1 is LNHDA, CDR2 SQIVND, per germline (reference sequence). The CDR3 spans 17 residues. V was cut by 3 bases and J by 0 bases, with 14 bases left in between. DNA for the CDR3: TGTGCCAGTAGTATCAGGCGGACCCCCGCGAACACCGGGGAGCTGTTTTTT. Its translation: CASSIRRTPANTGELFF.

This clone was seen a single time. The chain carries TRBV9 and TRBJ2-2; 9 nucleotides match TRBD1. The CDR3 is 15 amino acids. The V gene end was trimmed by 4 bases and the J gene end by 6 bases; junction bases not matched to a gene: 7. Germline V gene data show CDR1 as SGDLS and CDR2 as YYNGEE. CDR3 in amino acids: CASSLGQGFPGELFF. The CDR3 bases are TGTGCCAGCAGCCTCGGACAGGGGTTTCCCGGGGAGCTGTTTTTT.

The sample holds one count of this clone. The chain joins TRBV25-1 to TRBJ1-1, with a weak D call TRBD1 (5 bases). Per germline, CDR1 MGHDK and CDR2 SYGVNS. The CDR3 totals 16 residues. V lost 3 bases to trimming and J lost 4 bases, with 18 bases between them. This CDR3 reads CASSESRAGRGTEAFF. The CDR3 DNA reads TGTGCCAGCAGTGAGTCCAGGGCGGGTCGGGGCACTGAAGCTTTCTTT. Using reference TRBV25-1 and TRBJ1-1 for the parts outside the CDR3, the full variable domain is EADIYQTPRYLVIGTGKKITLECSQTMGHDKMYWYQQDPGMELHLIHYSYGVNSTEKGDLSSESTVSRIRTEHFPLTLESARPSHTSQYLCASSESRAGRGTEAFFGQGTRLTVV.

This rearrangement joins TRBV5-1 to TRBJ1-2; a possible D gene is TRBD1 (5 bases). The CDR3 has 14 amino acids. V was pared by 4 bases and J by 2 bases, with 12 bases between. Germline-derived CDR1 and CDR2 are SGHRS and YFSETQ. CDR3 nucleotide sequence: TGCGCCAGCAGCCGTACGACAGAAAACTATGGCTACACCTTC. This encodes CASSRTTENYGYTF.

This clone is medium-sized. The rearrangement uses TRBV7-9 and TRBJ1-1; no reliable D call. Trimming took 3 bases from V and 10 from J, leaving 12 bases between them. Germline CDR1 reads SEHNR; CDR2 reads FQNEAQ (reference sequence). The CDR3 loop spans 12 amino acids. CDR3 DNA: TGTGCCAGCAGCTTTCAAAACATGGGAGCTTTCTTT. As protein: CASSFQNMGAFF.

V gene TRBV9 combines with J gene TRBJ2-3, with TRBD2 identical over 7 bases. Germline values: CDR1 SGDLS, CDR2 YYNGEE. The CDR3 sequence is 16 residues long. Trimming removed 3 bases from V and 2 bases from J; junction bases left unmatched: 9. The CDR3 loop reads CASSGSRGDLTDTQYF. In nucleotides, the CDR3 is TGTGCCAGCAGCGGAAGTCGGGGGGACCTCACAGATACGCAGTATTTT.

The chain has TRBV9 and TRBJ2-2; D could derive from TRBD1 or TRBD2 (5 bases each). Per the germline V gene, CDR1 is SGDLS and CDR2 is YYNGEE. With 0 bases removed from V and 6 bases from J, the gap between germline ends came to 15 bases. This CDR3 region has 16 residues. CDR3 DNA: TGTGCCAGCAGCGTAGCCACGGGACGAAGGGCCGGGGAGCTGTTTTTT. It yields the protein CASSVATGRRAGELFF.

J is TRBJ1-1 and V is TRBV10-3, with TRBD1 matching over 8 bases. Germline trimming cut 10 bases from V and 7 bases from J; bases unmatched to any gene: 8. CDR1 is ENHRY and CDR2 is SYGVKD in the germline V gene. The CDR3 has 12 amino acids. The chain's CDR3 is CATQGGQVEAFF. The CDR3 region has the DNA TGTGCCACACAGGGGGGACAGGTTGAAGCTTTCTTT.

The V call is TRBV7-2, the J call TRBJ1-1, with D tentatively TRBD1 (6 bases). The V end was cut by 5 bases, the J end by 8 bases, with 15 bases between. Germline V gene data show CDR1 as SGHTA and CDR2 as FQGNSA. This CDR3 has 13 residues. The CDR3 DNA reads as TGTGCCAGCAGCCCCCACCCCGGACAGGAAGCTTTCTTT. It specifies CASSPHPGQEAFF.

V is TRBV6-6 and J is TRBJ1-2; D unresolved. V dropped 4 bases and J dropped 2 bases, with 8 bases sitting between them. This CDR3 spans 13 amino acids. Germline V CDR1 and CDR2: MNHNY, SVGAGI (reference sequence). In nucleotides, the CDR3 is TGTGCCAGCAGTTTAACAGAGAACTATGGCTACACCTTC. It translates to CASSLTENYGYTF.

This clone was picked up a small number of times. This chain joins TRBV7-9 and TRBJ1-1, with D perhaps matching TRBD1 (5 bases). The CDR3 length is 14 residues. Trimming removed 4 bases from V and 1 base from J, with 10 bases in between. Germline lookup yields CDR1 SEHNR and CDR2 FQNEAQ (reference sequence). CDR3 residues: CASSSGAGNTEAFF. The DNA of the CDR3 is TGTGCCAGCAGCTCTGGGGCGGGGAACACTGAAGCTTTCTTT.

The J gene is TRBJ2-1, the V gene TRBV28; TRBD1 or TRBD2 may be the D gene (5 bases each). The V gene lost 5 bases and the J gene lost 0 bases, with 14 bases spanning the gap. The germline CDR1 and CDR2 sequences are MDHEN and SYDVKM. This CDR3 spans 16 amino acids. The CDR3 sequence: CASSPGRLSSYNEQFF. DNA for the CDR3: TGTGCCAGCAGTCCGGGACGCCTGAGCTCCTACAATGAGCAGTTCTTC.

V usage is TRBV10-3 and J usage is TRBJ2-5; possible D gene TRBD1, 5 bases. This CDR3 has 15 residues. V was pared by 0 bases and J by 0 bases, with 8 bases between. Germline lookup yields CDR1 ENHRY and CDR2 SYGVKD. The CDR3 nucleotides read TGTGCCATCAGTGAGTCGGGCAGGGACCAAGAGACCCAGTACTTC. Its translation: CAISESGRDQETQYF.

The chain links TRBV4-2 to TRBJ2-7, with TRBD2 as a possible D gene (6 bases). Germline V CDR1 and CDR2: LGHNA, YNFKEQ. V was clipped by 4 bases and J by 7 bases, with 11 bases between them. CDR3 size: 12 residues. CDR3 loop: CASSPAAGEQYF. The DNA of the CDR3 is TGTGCCAGCAGCCCTGCCGCGGGGGAGCAGTACTTC.

The CDR3 sequence: CAWSALGNQPQHF. CDR3 nucleotide sequence: TGTGCCTGGAGTGCTCTGGGCAATCAGCCCCAGCATTTT. The genes are TRBV30 and TRBJ1-5; D is undetermined. Germline CDR1 is GTSNPN and CDR2 is SVGIG (reference sequence). The CDR3 loop spans 13 amino acids. V was cut by 1 base and J by 2 bases, with 6 bases left in between.

The rearrangement uses TRBV7-2 and TRBJ1-3; 10 bases align to TRBD1. Germline V CDR1 and CDR2: SGHTA, FQGNSA. The CDR3 contains 15 residues. V shed 4 bases, J shed 2 bases, and the junction held 2 bases outside the gene matches. The chain's CDR3 is CASSSGTGAGNTIYF. The CDR3 nucleotides are TGTGCCAGCAGCTCAGGGACAGGGGCTGGAAACACCATATATTTT.

The V gene is TRBV7-9, the J gene TRBJ1-1; 7 positions agree with TRBD1. The CDR3 consists of 15 residues. Trimming cost V 5 bases and J 4 bases; bases outside gene matches: 10. Germline V gene lookup returns CDR1 SEHNR and CDR2 FQNEAQ (reference sequence). CDR3: CASSPSRGLSTEAFF. The DNA of the CDR3 is TGTGCCAGCAGCCCCTCAAGGGGGCTCTCCACTGAAGCTTTCTTT. The full variable domain, completed using reference TRBV7-9 and TRBJ1-1, is DTGVSQNPRHKITKRGQNVTFRCDPISEHNRLYWYRQTLGQGPEFLTYFQNEAQLEKSRLLSDRFSAERPKGSFSTLEIQRTEQGDSAMYLCASSPSRGLSTEAFFGQGTRLTVV.